These 22 T cell receptor beta chains were sequenced from one sample in a study of tumor-infiltrating lymphocytes in localized non-small cell lung cancer. Sequencing was performed with immunoSEQ multiplex PCR; in TCRdb, only in-frame clones are kept and a portion is missing. Of more than 9,500 clones listed, about 66% are singletons. Sequencing was carried out using lung tumor tissue. Source of these receptors: a human donor with non-small cell lung cancer.

This clone appeared a few times. V and J are TRBV5-1 and TRBJ1-2; 8 bases fit TRBD1. The germline CDR1 and CDR2 sequences are SGHRS and YFSETQ. This CDR3 has 14 residues. V shed 4 bases and J 4 bases; nucleotides not matched to a gene: 6. The CDR3 DNA sequence: TGCGCCAGCAGCCAAGGACAGGGCGGCTATGGCTACACCTTC. As protein: CASSQGQGGYGYTF.

V gene TRBV30 combines with J gene TRBJ1-5; no clear D. This CDR3 is built from 13 residues. V shed 3 bases and J shed 1 base, with 7 bases lying between them. CDR1 GTSNPN and CDR2 SVGIG come from the germline V gene (reference sequence). CDR3 loop: CAWSFKSNQPQHF. DNA for the CDR3: TGTGCCTGGAGCTTTAAGAGCAATCAGCCCCAGCATTTT.

J is TRBJ1-2 and V is TRBV7-9, with no clear D. V was clipped by 5 bases and J by 8 bases, with 18 bases between them. The germline V gene encodes CDR1 SEHNR and CDR2 FQNEAQ (reference sequence). This CDR3 region has 14 residues. CDR3 sequence reads: CASSPTSEANGYTF. CDR3 in DNA: TGTGCCAGCAGCCCCACTTCCGAAGCGAACGGCTACACCTTC.

The table lists this clone with a few counts. V is TRBV30 and J is TRBJ1-6; D is ambiguous. CDR1 is GTSNPN and CDR2 is SVGIG in the germline V gene (reference sequence). The CDR3 has 16 residues. V shed 1 base and J shed 7 bases, with 17 bases lying between them. CDR3 in amino acids: CAWSAARVRGNSPLHF. In DNA, the CDR3 is TGTGCCTGGAGTGCAGCGAGGGTGAGAGGCAATTCACCCCTCCACTTT.

The rearrangement links TRBV15 to TRBJ2-4, with TRBD2 matching 7 bases. V trimming: 0 bases; J trimming: 5 bases; junction bases outside the gene matches: 10. Germline assignment: CDR1 LNHNV and CDR2 YYDKDF (reference sequence). The CDR3 length is 17 residues. The CDR3 spells CATSRDIGRGDQNIQYF. The CDR3 DNA reads TGTGCCACCAGCAGAGATATTGGGAGGGGAGACCAAAACATTCAGTACTTC.

This chain uses TRBV6-1 with TRBJ2-6; D gene unclear. The V end was cut by 3 bases, the J end by 0 bases, with 12 bases between. Looked up from germline, CDR1 is MNHNS and CDR2 is SASEGT. This CDR3 is built from 17 residues. CDR3 in amino acids: CASSDPNSGSGANVLTF. CDR3 sequence (DNA): TGTGCCAGCAGTGATCCTAATTCAGGCTCTGGGGCCAACGTCCTGACTTTC.

The V call is TRBV28, the J call TRBJ2-7; possibly TRBD1 or TRBD2 for D (6 bases each). This CDR3 has 17 residues. CDR1 MDHEN and CDR2 SYDVKM come from the germline V gene. Trimming removed 6 bases at V and 6 bases at J, with 27 bases between. The CDR3 DNA reads as TGTGCCAGCAGCTCCCCCAGTGGACAGCACTTCGGGGGCGAGCAGTACTTC. Translation gives CASSSPSGQHFGGEQYF.

The chain links TRBV28 to TRBJ2-5; the D gene is possibly TRBD2 (5 bases). The CDR3 loop spans 12 amino acids. From germline, CDR1 is MDHEN and CDR2 SYDVKM. V gave up 2 bases and J gave up 7 bases, with 8 bases separating them. CDR3 sequence (DNA): TGTGCCAGCAGTTTACGGGAATTGACCCAGTACTTC. Protein product: CASSLRELTQYF.

The J gene is TRBJ2-7, the V gene TRBV6-5; no definite D call. V was cut by 4 bases and J by 3 bases, with 4 bases left in between. CDR3 length: 11 amino acids. Germline CDR1 reads MNHEY; CDR2 reads SVGAGI. The CDR3 DNA is TGTGCCAGCAGTTTCAACTACGAGCAGTACTTC. Encoded protein: CASSFNYEQYF.

This clone was observed once. The J gene is TRBJ2-3, the V gene TRBV5-8; D could derive from TRBD1 or TRBD2 (6 bases each). The CDR3 length is 13 residues. V was shortened by 5 bases and J by 2 bases, with 9 bases between the two germline ends. CDR1 is SGHTS, CDR2 YDEGEE, per germline. The CDR3 nucleotides read TGTGCCAGCAGTCCGGGGGCCACAGATACGCAGTATTTT. Translating it yields CASSPGATDTQYF.

This chain connects TRBV6-1 to TRBJ2-7; 10 bases align to TRBD1. The ends lost 6 bases at V and 3 bases at J; junction bases unmatched: 8. Germline assignment: CDR1 MNHNS and CDR2 SASEGT. This CDR3 comprises 15 residues. Here the CDR3 reads CASRDWTGGDYEQYF. The CDR3 DNA sequence: TGTGCCAGCAGAGATTGGACAGGGGGGGACTACGAGCAGTACTTC.

J is TRBJ2-5 and V is TRBV11-2, with 8 bases aligning to TRBD2. The CDR3 runs to 16 residues. Trimming removed 5 bases from V and 1 base from J; junction bases left unmatched: 9. CDR1 is SGHAT, CDR2 FQNNGV, per germline. CDR3 nucleotide sequence: TGTGCCAGCAGCCCCGGGGGGGGGCCCCTCCAAGAGACCCAGTACTTC. Translated: CASSPGGGPLQETQYF.

By frequency in the sample, this clone is medium-sized (0.01 to 0.1%). This chain connects TRBV4-1 to TRBJ1-2; D gene unclear. V was shortened by 2 bases and J by 1 base, with 11 bases between the two germline ends. The CDR3 has 15 amino acids. Germline V CDR1 and CDR2: MGHRA, YSYEKL. CDR3 sequence: CASSQIGRYNYGYTF. CDR3 bases: TGCGCCAGCAGCCAAATCGGACGGTATAACTATGGCTACACCTTC.

The genes are TRBV5-1 and TRBJ2-5; 13 bases match TRBD2. The V gene's germline CDR1 is SGHRS and CDR2 YFSETQ. CDR3 length: 14 amino acids. After removal of 4 bases from V and 5 bases from J, the junction contained 2 bases not matched to a gene. CDR3 amino acids: CASSGLAGEETQYF. DNA of the CDR3: TGCGCCAGCAGCGGACTAGCGGGAGAGGAGACCCAGTACTTC. Full variable domain (remainder filled in from reference TRBV5-1 and TRBJ2-5): KAGVTQTPRYLIKTRGQQVTLSCSPISGHRSVSWYQQTPGQGLQFLFEYFSETQRNKGNFPGRFSGRQFSNSRSEMNVSTLELGDSALYLCASSGLAGEETQYFGPGTRLLVL.

The chain recombines TRBV2 with TRBJ1-1, with D possibly being TRBD1 (6 bases). Germline assignment: CDR1 SNHLY and CDR2 FYNNEI. V dropped 4 bases and J dropped 2 bases, with 8 bases sitting between them. CDR3 length: 13 residues. The CDR3 DNA reads TGTGCCAGCAGTGGGACAGTCAACACTGAAGCTTTCTTT. Amino acids: CASSGTVNTEAFF.

Only a few counts were recorded for this clone. J is TRBJ2-2 and V is TRBV10-2; TRBD1 might be the D (5 bases). Per the germline V gene, CDR1 is WSHSY and CDR2 is SAAADI. The CDR3 length is 13 residues. The V gene lost 2 bases and the J gene lost 6 bases, with 7 bases spanning the gap. The CDR3: CASSETGPGELFF. DNA for the CDR3: TGCGCCAGCAGTGAGACAGGTCCCGGGGAGCTGTTTTTT.

The genes are TRBV30 and TRBJ1-1; D possibly corresponds to TRBD1 (5 bases). In germline, CDR1 is GTSNPN, CDR2 SVGIG (reference sequence). The CDR3 is 13 residues long. The germline V and J ends were trimmed by 4 bases and 1 base, with 10 bases remaining between them. DNA of the CDR3: TGTGCCTGGAACCCCGGACAGAACACTGAAGCTTTCTTT. Protein: CAWNPGQNTEAFF.

This chain links TRBV6-1 with TRBJ2-1; TRBD2 aligns across 9 bases. The CDR3 is 16 amino acids. V shed 2 bases and J 8 bases; nucleotides not matched to a gene: 10. Germline V lookup: CDR1 MNHNS, CDR2 SASEGT. The CDR3 region has the DNA TGTGCCAGCAGTGAACGAGGCCGCGGGGGGGCCTATGAGCAGTTCTTC. It codes for CASSERGRGGAYEQFF.

The chain joins TRBV18 to TRBJ2-1; 11 bases are a match to TRBD2. This CDR3 is 17 amino acids long. Germline-derived CDR1 and CDR2 are KGHSH and LQKENI. J was trimmed by 8 bases and V by 3 bases; bases with no gene match: 12. The CDR3 nucleotides are TGTGCCAGCTCACCCCCCCTTACTAGCGGGAGCGAGTATGAGCAGTTCTTC. It is translated as CASSPPLTSGSEYEQFF.

The rearrangement links TRBV7-9 to TRBJ1-6; no firm D call. The CDR3 is 14 residues long. V gave up 1 base and J gave up 7 bases, with 8 bases separating them. CDR1 and CDR2 (germline): SEHNR, FQNEAQ (reference sequence). CDR3 sequence: CASSLEGVNSPLHF. DNA of the CDR3: TGTGCCAGCAGCTTAGAAGGAGTCAATTCACCCCTCCACTTT. Using reference TRBV7-9 and TRBJ1-6 for the parts outside the CDR3, the full variable domain is DTGVSQNPRHKITKRGQNVTFRCDPISEHNRLYWYRQTLGQGPEFLTYFQNEAQLEKSRLLSDRFSAERPKGSFSTLEIQRTEQGDSAMYLCASSLEGVNSPLHFGNGTRLTVT.

This clone occurred once. This CDR3 reads CASSVGNNQPQHF. Written as DNA, the CDR3 is TGCGCCAGCAGCGTCGGGAATAATCAGCCCCAGCATTTT. This chain joins TRBV5-1 and TRBJ1-5; D ambiguous. CDR3 size: 13 residues. CDR1 and CDR2 from the germline V gene are SGHRS and YFSETQ. V was pared by 4 bases and J by 4 bases, with 9 bases between. The full variable domain, its missing parts supplied by reference TRBV5-1 and TRBJ1-5, is KAGVTQTPRYLIKTRGQQVTLSCSPISGHRSVSWYQQTPGQGLQFLFEYFSETQRNKGNFPGRFSGRQFSNSRSEMNVSTLELGDSALYLCASSVGNNQPQHFGDGTRLSIL.

The chain combines TRBV7-9 with TRBJ2-7; tentatively, D is TRBD2 (6 bases). Germline-derived CDR1 and CDR2 are SEHNR and FQNEAQ (reference sequence). The V gene lost 5 bases and the J gene lost 6 bases, with 11 bases spanning the gap. This CDR3 comprises 12 residues. In DNA form, the CDR3 reads TGTGCCAGCAGCACGGACTACCGCGAGCAGTACTTC. It encodes CASSTDYREQYF. Filled out from reference TRBV7-9 and TRBJ2-7, the complete variable domain reads DTGVSQNPRHKITKRGQNVTFRCDPISEHNRLYWYRQTLGQGPEFLTYFQNEAQLEKSRLLSDRFSAERPKGSFSTLEIQRTEQGDSAMYLCASSTDYREQYFGPGTRLTVT.